These 11 T cell receptor beta chains originate from one sample sequenced in a study of OX40 agonist ivuxolimab in advanced cancers. Sequenced by immunoSEQ multiplex PCR; TCRdb stores in-frame clones only, minus some. Of some 68,000 clones listed, about 85% are singletons. The source was CD4+ or CD8+ T cells sorted from blood, collected in a trial of the OX40 agonist ivuxolimab. The receptors stem from an adult with an advanced solid tumor such as melanoma, head and neck, liver or kidney cancer.

The chain employs TRBV5-1 and TRBJ1-2; no firm D call. Germline V CDR1 and CDR2: SGHRS, YFSETQ. The germline V and J ends were trimmed by 0 bases and 6 bases, with 18 bases remaining between them. The length of the CDR3 is 16 residues. The chain's CDR3 is CASSLDVHKETHGYTF. CDR3 sequence (DNA): TGCGCCAGCAGCTTGGACGTTCATAAGGAAACACATGGCTACACCTTC.

The chain links TRBV14 to TRBJ1-2; D is perhaps TRBD1 (5 bases). Trimming removed 4 bases at V and 3 bases at J, with 9 bases between. The CDR3 runs 13 residues. Germline V gene lookup returns CDR1 SGHDN and CDR2 FVKESK. The CDR3, as DNA: TGTGCCAGCAGCCTTCAGACAGACTATGGCTACACCTTC. This encodes CASSLQTDYGYTF. The variable domain in full, completed from reference TRBV14 and TRBJ1-2, reads EAGVTQFPSHSVIEKGQTVTLRCDPISGHDNLYWYRRVMGKEIKFLLHFVKESKQDESGMPNNRFLAERTGGTYSTLKVQPAELEDSGVYFCASSLQTDYGYTFGSGTRLTVV.

The chain recombines TRBV2 with TRBJ1-2; D remains unclear. CDR1 and CDR2 from the germline V gene are SNHLY and FYNNEI. Trimming took 6 bases from V and 3 from J, leaving 11 bases between them. The CDR3 has 13 amino acids. This chain's CDR3 is CASRLQSYYGYTF. The CDR3 bases are TGTGCCAGCAGGCTACAGAGTTACTATGGCTACACCTTC. Full variable domain (outside the CDR3, taken from reference TRBV2 and TRBJ1-2): EPEVTQTPSHQVTQMGQEVILRCVPISNHLYFYWYRQILGQKVEFLVSFYNNEISEKSEIFDDQFSVERPDGSNFTLKIRSTKLEDSAMYFCASRLQSYYGYTFGSGTRLTVV.

The gene calls are TRBV18 and TRBJ2-1; D gene uncertain. Germline CDR1 reads KGHSH; CDR2 reads LQKENI. There are 12 residues in the CDR3. Deletions cut 3 bases from V and 5 bases from J, with 5 bases between. CDR3 nucleotide sequence: TGTGCCAGCTCACCGTTCGACAATGAGCAGTTCTTC. Translating it yields CASSPFDNEQFF.

The chain is built from TRBV5-1 and TRBJ2-3; a possible D gene is TRBD2 (6 bases). Trimming pared 0 bases from V and 0 bases from J, leaving 11 bases between. The germline V gene has CDR1 SGHRS and CDR2 YFSETQ. This CDR3 has 16 residues. The CDR3 loop is CASSLAGTESTDTQYF. The CDR3 nucleotides read TGCGCCAGCAGCTTGGCGGGGACTGAAAGCACAGATACGCAGTATTTT.

This clone was seen a handful of times. The rearrangement joins TRBV2 to TRBJ2-1; tentative D call: TRBD2 (6 bases). The CDR3 is made up of 14 amino acids. Germline CDR1 and CDR2: SNHLY and FYNNEI. V was pared by 6 bases and J by 10 bases, with 19 bases between. CDR3 coding DNA: TGTGCCAGCAGGAAGGGATCGGGGGTAGGGGAGCAGTTCTTC. Amino acids: CASRKGSGVGEQFF.

The V gene is TRBV28, the J gene TRBJ2-1, with D hard to call. This CDR3 comprises 11 residues. Germline lookup yields CDR1 MDHEN and CDR2 SYDVKM. Trimming shortened V by 2 bases and J by 6 bases, and 2 bases separated the two germline ends. The DNA for the CDR3 is TGTGCCAGCAGTTTAGCCAATGAGCAGTTCTTC. It specifies CASSLANEQFF. The full variable domain, its missing parts supplied by reference TRBV28 and TRBJ2-1, is DVKVTQSSRYLVKRTGEKVFLECVQDMDHENMFWYRQDPGLGLRLIYFSYDVKMKEKGDIPEGYSVSREKKERFSLILESASTNQTSMYLCASSLANEQFFGPGTRLTVL.

This sequence joins TRBV5-4 and TRBJ2-5, with 11 bases lining up with TRBD2. CDR3 length equals 15 residues. The V gene's germline CDR1 is SGHNT and CDR2 YYREEE (reference sequence). V dropped 2 bases and J dropped 5; count of bases not matched to a gene: 5. CDR3 nucleotides: TGTGCCAGCAGCTTTAGACTAGCGGGACAGGAGACCCAGTACTTC. Encoded protein: CASSFRLAGQETQYF. The full variable domain, its missing parts supplied by reference TRBV5-4 and TRBJ2-5, is ETGVTQSPTHLIKTRGQQVTLRCSSQSGHNTVSWYQQALGQGPQFIFQYYREEENGRGNFPPRFSGLQFPNYSSELNVNALELDDSALYLCASSFRLAGQETQYFGPGTRLLVL.

The CDR3 reads CASSLAETSGTNEQFF. CDR3 in DNA: TGCGCCAGCAGCTTGGCCGAGACTAGCGGGACTAATGAGCAGTTCTTC. The chain couples TRBV5-1 to TRBJ2-1; TRBD2 matches at 11 bases. CDR1 and CDR2 from the germline V gene are SGHRS and YFSETQ. V trimming: 0 bases; J trimming: 7 bases; junction bases outside the gene matches: 6. This CDR3 has 16 amino acids.

The V and J genes are TRBV14 and TRBJ2-7; 8 bases are a match to TRBD1. The V gene's germline CDR1 is SGHDN and CDR2 FVKESK. V was pared by 1 base and J by 1 base, with 3 bases of the junction left unmatched. The CDR3 is 15 amino acids. The CDR3 DNA is TGTGCCAGCAGCCAAGGAACAGGGGGGTCCTACGAGCAGTACTTC. The encoded protein is CASSQGTGGSYEQYF.

This clone has a handful of counts. V gene TRBV11-2 combines with J gene TRBJ1-6; weak D call: TRBD1 (6 bases). Trimming removed 2 bases at V and 10 bases at J, with 15 bases between. This CDR3 region has 15 residues. Germline CDR1 SGHAT, CDR2 FQNNGV. The CDR3 sequence: CASSLWAGGVSPLHF. CDR3 in DNA: TGTGCCAGCAGCTTATGGGCGGGGGGCGTATCACCCCTCCACTTT.